A selection of T cell receptor beta chains follows, all from one sample in a study of CD8+CD57+ T cells in acquired aplastic anemia. A single record per CDR3 protein comes from TCRdb applying MiXCR to the reads. The table includes hundreds of thousands of distinct CDR3 sequences, roughly 34% detected once. The sequencing sample was made of sorted CD4+, CD8+, or CD8+CD57+ T cells (not recorded which) from PBMCs. These receptors were taken from a human donor with aplastic anemia. Each CDR3 is given with its conserved first and last residue. D genes are given only for firm matches. Where a row states a size, it is once, few, many or the class of an expanded clone; other rows omit it.

D,V,J,size,DNA,CDR3
NA,TRBV7-9,TRBJ2-5,NA,TGTGCCAGCAGCTTAGAGGGGGACCTAGAGACCCAGTACTTC,CASSLEGDLETQYF
NA,TRBV30,TRBJ2-7,NA,TGTGCCTGGAGTGTCTCCCCTCGGGTGTACGAGCAGTACTTC,CAWSVSPRVYEQYF
NA,TRBV19,TRBJ1-1,NA,TGTGCCAGTAGTTCTCGGGGACATCGAGGGGGGATGAACACTGAAGCTTTCTTT,CASSSRGHRGGMNTEAFF
TRBD1,TRBV25-1,TRBJ1-6,NA,TGTGCCAGCACCTCAGCGGACAGGGGCCAATCACCCCTCCACTTT,CASTSADRGQSPLHF
NA,TRBV25-1,TRBJ1-1,NA,TGTGCCAGCAGTGTTCACGGCAAGAACACTGAAGCTTTCTTT,CASSVHGKNTEAFF
NA,TRBV10-3,TRBJ1-2,many,TGTGCCATCAGTGACGGCGGCTACACCTTC,CAISDGGYTF
NA,TRBV9,TRBJ1-2,many,TGTGCCAGCAGCGTAGAGAGCTATGGCTACACCTTC,CASSVESYGYTF
TRBD2,TRBV6-1,TRBJ2-1,NA,TGTGCCAGCGGACTAGCGGGGGTAAAGGAGCAGTTCTTC,CASGLAGVKEQFF
NA,TRBV6-5,TRBJ1-2,many,TGTGCCAGCAGCTACCGCGGCAAGGCCTACTATGGCTACACCTTC,CASSYRGKAYYGYTF
TRBD1,TRBV7-3,TRBJ2-6,NA,TGTGCCAGCAGCTTGCAACAGGGGTCTGGGGCCAACGTCCTGACTTTC,CASSLQQGSGANVLTF
TRBD1,TRBV7-3,TRBJ1-1,few,TGTGCCAGCAGTTACGAGCGGGGACAGGTATACACTGAAGCTTTCTTT,CASSYERGQVYTEAFF
NA,TRBV19,TRBJ2-7,NA,TGTGCCAGTAGTATGGGCGGGGTCACCTACGAGCAGTACTTC,CASSMGGVTYEQYF
NA,TRBV12-3/TRBV12-4,TRBJ2-7,NA,TGTGCCAGCAGTTCCTCCTTGCGTCTCTACGAGCAGTACTTC,CASSSSLRLYEQYF
NA,TRBV15,TRBJ1-1,NA,TGTGCCACCAGCAGAGGCAGAGAAATGAACACTGAAGCTTTCTTT,CATSRGREMNTEAFF
TRBD2,TRBV5-1,TRBJ2-3,NA,TGCGCCAGCAGCTGGTCGGGGAGGGCCCCAGATACGCAGTATTTT,CASSWSGRAPDTQYF
NA,TRBV2,TRBJ1-2,many,TGTGCCAGCAGTGACGTGATAGCTAACTATGGCTACACCTTC,CASSDVIANYGYTF
NA,TRBV2,TRBJ1-6,many,TGTGCCAGCAGTGAAGCGCTTCCGGGGAATTCACCCCTCCACTTT,CASSEALPGNSPLHF
NA,TRBV5-8,TRBJ1-2,NA,TGTGCCAGCAGCCAATACAGCGGAAGTGGTCATGGCTACACCTTC,CASSQYSGSGHGYTF
NA,TRBV10-3,TRBJ2-5,NA,TGTGCCATCAGTGAGTCGGCAGGGAAGGAGACCCAGTACTTC,CAISESAGKETQYF
NA,TRBV19,TRBJ2-1,NA,TGTGCCAGTAGTATAATGGCTCCCAATGAGCAGTTCTTC,CASSIMAPNEQFF
NA,TRBV24-1,TRBJ2-3,few,TGTGCCACCAGTGATTCCGGGCCCTCCATGAAAGGAGCGCAGTATTTT,CATSDSGPSMKGAQYF
TRBD1,TRBV11-2,TRBJ2-7,NA,TGTGCCAGCAGCTTAGATCTTGGGACAGGGGATTACGAGCAGTACTTC,CASSLDLGTGDYEQYF
TRBD1,TRBV7-2,TRBJ2-7,many,TGTGCCAGCAGCGTCTTGGACAGGGGCGAGCAGTACTTC,CASSVLDRGEQYF
NA,TRBV2,TRBJ2-3,many,TGTGCCAGCAGTGGGAGTGCGGGTTCTTGGACGGCAGATACGCAGTATTTT,CASSGSAGSWTADTQYF
NA,TRBV20-1,TRBJ1-2,NA,TGCAGTGCTAGCAGGGGTGGCTACGCCTTC,CSASRGGYAF
NA,TRBV19,TRBJ2-7,NA,TGTGCCTGGAACCCCGCCCCAATCGGGGAGCAGTACTTC,CAWNPAPIGEQYF
NA,TRBV5-1,TRBJ2-7,many,TGCGCCAGCAGCTTGGTTGCGGGGCGTAACCCCTACGAGCAGTACTTC,CASSLVAGRNPYEQYF
NA,TRBV19,TRBJ1-1,many,TGTGCCAGTAGTCCCTTACGGGGGCGAGTGAACACTGAAGCTTTCTTT,CASSPLRGRVNTEAFF
NA,TRBV10-3,TRBJ1-2,NA,TGTGCCATCAGTGTCTTGCAGGGTAGGGATGGCTGCACCTTT,CAISVLQGRDGCTF
NA,TRBV5-1,TRBJ2-5,NA,TGCGCCAGCAGCTTGGCGTCGAACCAAGAGACCCAGTACTTC,CASSLASNQETQYF
NA,TRBV19,TRBJ1-1,many,TGTGCCAGTACCACCCGCTGGGCTGAAGCTTTCTTT,CASTTRWAEAFF